Below, 2 T cell receptor beta chains from the same sample are listed, as sequenced in a study of human T cells and chemical hapten exposure (dated by TCRdb to the early 2020s). The sample's time point label, decoded: patch test 1, 2 weeks after DPC sensitization. Explained via the paper, the treatment or condition label denotes: therapeutic diphenylcyclopropenone sensitization with weekly scalp DPC. Libraries were prepared through RACE. Sequencing took place on a NextSeq 500. Using fastp at Q25 and MiXCR, TCRdb reprocessed the public reads and kept productive beta chains. Entries are consolidated by CDR3 protein sequence, retaining the most common genes and DNA. A total of 180,000 or so distinct CDR3 sequences appear in this sample, about 14% of them only once. The ten largest clones take up approximately 1.5% of the sample. Sequences were derived from whole blood, sampled in connection with sensitization to the hapten diphenylcyclopropenone (DPC). The receptors were sampled from a woman in her 30s with alopecia areata. Some clones in this sample may be carry-over from other donors' samples.

The chain is built from TRBV6-1 and TRBJ1-1; possibly TRBD1 for D (5 bases). Germline V gives CDR1 MNHNS, CDR2 SASEGT. With 5 bases removed from V and 5 bases from J, the gap between germline ends came to 15 bases. This CDR3 spans 14 amino acids. The CDR3, as DNA: TGTGCCAGCAGTCTACAGGCGGAGGGGACTGAAGCTTTCTTT. Amino acids: CASSLQAEGTEAFF.

This chain uses TRBV27 with TRBJ2-7; D is ambiguous. Germline CDR1 reads MNHEY; CDR2 reads SMNVEV (reference sequence). The CDR3 is made up of 16 amino acids. The ends were cut back, 7 bases at V and 0 bases at J, with 19 bases in the middle. The CDR3 coding sequence is TGTGCCAGCAAAGATCTGGGCCGACCTAACTCCTACGAGCAGTACTTC. Protein product: CASKDLGRPNSYEQYF.